The 6 T cell receptor beta chains reported below all come from one sample, sequenced in a study of blood T cell repertoires in COVID-19. Generated by immunoSEQ multiplex PCR, the TCRdb table keeps only in-frame clones and is missing some. The sample has about 180,000 clones; just over 85% are singletons. Input material: peripheral blood. The receptors were sampled from a man aged 50-59 years with active or convalescent COVID-19.

This rearrangement joins TRBV7-2 to TRBJ1-4; D unclear. Trimming shortened V by 2 bases and J by 8 bases, and 9 bases separated the two germline ends. The germline V gene encodes CDR1 SGHTA and CDR2 FQGNSA. This CDR3 is 13 amino acids long. The CDR3 sequence: CASSLKPGEKLFF. The CDR3 region has the DNA TGTGCCAGCAGCTTAAAGCCAGGCGAAAAACTGTTTTTT. Filled out from reference TRBV7-2 and TRBJ1-4, the complete variable domain reads GAGVSQSPSNKVTEKGKDVELRCDPISGHTALYWYRQSLGQGLEFLIYFQGNSAPDKSGLPSDRFSAERTGGSVSTLTIQRTQQEDSAVYLCASSLKPGEKLFFGSGTQLSVL.

This clone was counted only a few times. The chain employs TRBV19 and TRBJ1-1; 7 bases are a match to TRBD1. The CDR3 is 15 residues long. The germline V gene encodes CDR1 LNHDA and CDR2 SQIVND (reference sequence). V lost 4 bases and J lost 1; bases outside the gene matches: 6. This CDR3 reads CASSTPGGGNTEAFF. CDR3 DNA sequence: TGTGCCAGTAGTACACCAGGGGGAGGGAACACTGAAGCTTTCTTT. The complete variable domain, with remaining parts taken from reference TRBV19 and TRBJ1-1, reads DGGITQSPKYLFRKEGQNVTLSCEQNLNHDAMYWYRQDPGQGLRLIYYSQIVNDFQKGDIAEGYSVSREKKESFPLTVTSAQKNPTAFYLCASSTPGGGNTEAFFGQGTRLTVV.

The chain links TRBV5-6 to TRBJ1-3, with D possibly being TRBD1 (5 bases). Germline CDR1 is SGHDT and CDR2 is YYEEEE. The CDR3 is 16 residues long. V was shortened by 2 bases and J by 2 bases, with 14 bases between the two germline ends. The CDR3 nucleotides read TGTGCCAGCAGCTTTTGGGGGGAGATAGCTGGAAACACCATATATTTT. This gives the protein CASSFWGEIAGNTIYF.

The chain has TRBV30 and TRBJ2-6; TRBD1 is a possible D gene (5 bases). Per germline, CDR1 GTSNPN and CDR2 SVGIG (reference sequence). The CDR3 is made up of 14 amino acids. The ends were cut back, 4 bases at V and 0 bases at J, with 7 bases in the middle. CDR3 nucleotides: TGTGCCTGGACCGACAGCTCTGGGGCCAACGTCCTGACTTTC. It encodes CAWTDSSGANVLTF.

This sequence joins TRBV6-6 and TRBJ1-6; D unclear. Between the trimmed V and J ends, which lost 6 bases and 7 bases, there was a span of 7 bases. The CDR3 contains 12 residues. The germline V gene encodes CDR1 MNHNY and CDR2 SVGAGI (reference sequence). The CDR3 DNA follows: TGTGCCAGCAGCCAACAGAATTCACCCCTCCACTTT. Translated: CASSQQNSPLHF.

This clone was observed once. The chain links TRBV3-1 (or the pseudogene TRBV3-2) to TRBJ2-5; the D gene is possibly TRBD2 (5 bases). The length of the CDR3 is 12 residues. Germline CDR1 and CDR2: LGHDT and YNNKEL (reference sequence). Trimming shortened V by 4 bases and J by 3 bases, and 6 bases separated the two germline ends. The CDR3 DNA follows: TGTGCCAGCAGCCGAGCGGAAGAGACCCAGTACTTC. It codes for CASSRAEETQYF.